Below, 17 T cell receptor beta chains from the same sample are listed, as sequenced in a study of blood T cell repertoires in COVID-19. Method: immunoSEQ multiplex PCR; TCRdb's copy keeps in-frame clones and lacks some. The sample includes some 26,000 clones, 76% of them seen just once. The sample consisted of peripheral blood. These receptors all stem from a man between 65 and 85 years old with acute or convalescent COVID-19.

CDR3 amino acids: CASSLLSRGGEKYF. In DNA, the CDR3 is TGTGCCAGCAGTTTACTTTCCCGGGGGGGGGAGAAGTACTTC. The chain recombines TRBV28 with TRBJ2-7; 8 nucleotides match TRBD2. There are 14 residues in the CDR3. Germline CDR1 is MDHEN and CDR2 is SYDVKM. V lost 2 bases to trimming and J lost 11 bases; unmatched junction nucleotides: 11.

The CDR3 loop reads CASSLSTSGRLNNEQFF. Here the CDR3 DNA reads TGCGCCAGCAGCTTGTCTACTAGCGGGCGCCTCAACAATGAGCAGTTCTTC. The rearrangement joins TRBV5-1 to TRBJ2-1; 9 bases are shared with TRBD2. The CDR3 length is 17 residues. Per germline, CDR1 SGHRS and CDR2 YFSETQ. Trimming took 1 base from V and 5 from J; bases not matched to a gene: 10.

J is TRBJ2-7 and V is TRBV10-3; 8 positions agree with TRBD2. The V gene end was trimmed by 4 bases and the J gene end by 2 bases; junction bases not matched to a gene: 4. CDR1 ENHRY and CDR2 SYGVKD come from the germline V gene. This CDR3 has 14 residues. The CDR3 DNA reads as TGTGCCATCAGTGGGCGGGAGGAAACCTACGAGCAGTACTTC. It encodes CAISGREETYEQYF.

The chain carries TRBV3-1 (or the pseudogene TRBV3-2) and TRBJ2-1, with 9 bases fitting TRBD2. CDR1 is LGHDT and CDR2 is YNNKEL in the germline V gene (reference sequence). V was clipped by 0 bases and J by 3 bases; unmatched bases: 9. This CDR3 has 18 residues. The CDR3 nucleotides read TGTGCCAGCAGCCAAGACATTTCGGTAGCGGGAGTCTACAATGAGCAGTTCTTC. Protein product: CASSQDISVAGVYNEQFF.

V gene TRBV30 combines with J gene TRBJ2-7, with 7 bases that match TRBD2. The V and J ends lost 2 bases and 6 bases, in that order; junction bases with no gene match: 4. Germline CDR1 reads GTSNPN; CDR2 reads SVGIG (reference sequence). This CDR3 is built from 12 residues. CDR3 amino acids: CAWSRASGEQYF. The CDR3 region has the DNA TGTGCCTGGAGTCGGGCTAGCGGCGAGCAGTACTTC.

CDR3 sequence reads: CASSLRGGVDHEQYF. The CDR3, as DNA: TGTGCCAGCAGTTTAAGGGGCGGGGTCGACCACGAGCAGTACTTC. V is TRBV27 and J is TRBJ2-7; D is perhaps TRBD2 (6 bases). Germline CDR1 and CDR2: MNHEY and SMNVEV (reference sequence). V dropped 2 bases and J dropped 5 bases, with 16 bases sitting between them. The CDR3 length is 15 residues.

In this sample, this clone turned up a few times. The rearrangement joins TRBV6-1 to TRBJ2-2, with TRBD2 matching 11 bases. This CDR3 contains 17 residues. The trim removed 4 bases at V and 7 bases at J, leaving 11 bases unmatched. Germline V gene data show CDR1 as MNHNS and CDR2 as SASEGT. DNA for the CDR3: TGTGCCAGCAGTGGCGGGCTTAGCGGGGGGGCTATCGGGGAGCTGTTTTTT. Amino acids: CASSGGLSGGAIGELFF.

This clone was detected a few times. The CDR3 reads CASGGQGGNSPLHF. The CDR3, as DNA: TGTGCCAGCGGAGGACAGGGCGGGAATTCACCCCTCCACTTT. The chain joins TRBV6-6 to TRBJ1-6; TRBD1 agrees at 8 bases. CDR3 size: 14 residues. V gave up 8 bases and J gave up 7 bases; unmatched junction bases: 7. Germline V gene data show CDR1 as MNHNY and CDR2 as SVGAGI (reference sequence).

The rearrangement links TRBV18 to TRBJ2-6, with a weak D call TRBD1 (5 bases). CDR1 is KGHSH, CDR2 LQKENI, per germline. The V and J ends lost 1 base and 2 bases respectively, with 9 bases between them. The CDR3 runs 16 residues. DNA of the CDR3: TGTGCCAGCTCACCACTGAAGGGGACTGGGGCCAACGTCCTGACTTTC. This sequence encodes CASSPLKGTGANVLTF.

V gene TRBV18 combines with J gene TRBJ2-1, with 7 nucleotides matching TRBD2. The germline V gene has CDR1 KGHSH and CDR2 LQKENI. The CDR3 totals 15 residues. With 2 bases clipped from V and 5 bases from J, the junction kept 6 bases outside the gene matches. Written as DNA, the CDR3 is TGTGCCAGCTCACCAAGCCGCGGGAGTAACAATGAGCAGTTCTTC. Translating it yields CASSPSRGSNNEQFF.

The CDR3 reads CASSDMAGSYGYTF. CDR3 DNA: TGTGCCAGCAGCGACATGGCGGGGTCCTATGGCTACACCTTC. The chain couples TRBV7-9 to TRBJ1-2, with D unresolved. The V end was cut by 5 bases, the J end by 4 bases, with 14 bases between. Germline CDR1 SEHNR, CDR2 FQNEAQ (reference sequence). This CDR3 is built from 14 residues.

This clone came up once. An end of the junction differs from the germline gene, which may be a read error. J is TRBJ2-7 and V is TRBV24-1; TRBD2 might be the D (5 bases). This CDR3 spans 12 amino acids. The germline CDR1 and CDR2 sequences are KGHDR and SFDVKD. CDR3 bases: TGTGCCACTACTAGTTTTTTCTACGGGCAGTACTTC. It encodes CATTSFFYGQYF.

CDR3 residues: CASSYAGGEQFF. The CDR3 DNA reads TGTGCCAGCAGTTATGCGGGAGGGGAGCAGTTCTTC. The V and J genes are TRBV27 and TRBJ2-1; 9 nucleotides line up with TRBD2. V shed 4 bases and J 10 bases; nucleotides not matched to a gene: 2. CDR1 MNHEY and CDR2 SMNVEV come from the germline V gene (reference sequence). The CDR3 loop spans 12 amino acids.

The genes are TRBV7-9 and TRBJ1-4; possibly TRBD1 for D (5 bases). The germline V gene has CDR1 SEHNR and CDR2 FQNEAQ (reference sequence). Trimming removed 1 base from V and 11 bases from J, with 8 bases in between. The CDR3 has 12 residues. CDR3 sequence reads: CASSLDGGKLFF. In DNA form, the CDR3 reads TGTGCCAGCAGCTTAGACGGGGGGAAACTGTTTTTT.

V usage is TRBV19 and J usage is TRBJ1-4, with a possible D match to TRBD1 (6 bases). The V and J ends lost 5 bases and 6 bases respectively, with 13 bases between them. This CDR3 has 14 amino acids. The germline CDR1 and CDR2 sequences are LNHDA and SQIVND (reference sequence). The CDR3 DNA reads TGTGCCAGTAGTTTCTTGGGGGCGGATGAAAAACTGTTTTTT. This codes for CASSFLGADEKLFF.

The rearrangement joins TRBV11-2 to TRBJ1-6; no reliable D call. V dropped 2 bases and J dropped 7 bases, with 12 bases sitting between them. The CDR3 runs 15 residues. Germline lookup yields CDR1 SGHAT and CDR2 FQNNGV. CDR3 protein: CASSLKETANSPLHF. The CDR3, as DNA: TGTGCCAGCAGCTTAAAAGAAACAGCCAATTCACCCCTCCACTTT. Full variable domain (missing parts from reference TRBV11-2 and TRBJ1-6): EAGVAQSPRYKIIEKRQSVAFWCNPISGHATLYWYQQILGQGPKLLIQFQNNGVVDDSQLPKDRFSAERLKGVDSTLKIQPAKLEDSAVYLCASSLKETANSPLHFGNGTRLTVT.

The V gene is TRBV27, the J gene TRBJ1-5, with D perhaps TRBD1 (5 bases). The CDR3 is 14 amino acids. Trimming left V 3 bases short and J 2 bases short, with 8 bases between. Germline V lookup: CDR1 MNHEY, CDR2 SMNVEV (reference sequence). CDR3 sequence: CASSLGGGNQPQHF. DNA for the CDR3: TGTGCCAGCAGTTTGGGGGGTGGCAATCAGCCCCAGCATTTT.